Each of the 17 T cell receptor beta chains below was sequenced from the same sample in a study of T cell changes during pregnancy in multiple sclerosis. Produced via immunoSEQ multiplex PCR; TCRdb's table is partial and in-frame only. The data hold about 36,000 clones, with approximately 89% observed a single time. The sample consisted of CD4+ T cells from peripheral blood mononuclear cells, taken after pregnancy. The receptors come from a female donor in good health, enrolled as a control in a pregnancy study.

The genes are TRBV10-1 and TRBJ2-7; TRBD1 matches 7 bases. Germline CDR1 is WNHNN and CDR2 is SYGVQD (reference sequence). The V and J ends lost 2 bases and 4 bases, in that order; junction bases with no gene match: 2. This CDR3 contains 13 residues. CDR3 sequence: CASSEKGAYEQYF. The CDR3 DNA sequence: TGCGCCAGCAGTGAGAAGGGGGCATACGAGCAGTACTTC.

The rearrangement uses TRBV7-2 and TRBJ1-2; perhaps TRBD1 as D (6 bases). V dropped 4 bases and J dropped 7 bases, with 25 bases sitting between them. The CDR3 sequence is 17 residues long. Germline V lookup: CDR1 SGHTA, CDR2 FQGNSA. In DNA form, the CDR3 reads TGTGCCAGCAGCTACCCGCCGCGGACAGCCTCCTTGGGTGGCTACACCTTC. It codes for CASSYPPRTASLGGYTF.

The chain uses TRBV10-3 and TRBJ2-2; D is undetermined. Trimming left V 8 bases short and J 1 base short, with 11 bases between. This CDR3 contains 14 residues. Germline CDR1 and CDR2: ENHRY and SYGVKD. The CDR3 DNA is TGTGCCATCGTCTCGCGCCTGAACACCGGGGAGCTGTTTTTT. This gives the protein CAIVSRLNTGELFF.

The chain couples TRBV27 to TRBJ2-1, with TRBD2 identical over 10 bases. The CDR3 is made up of 15 amino acids. V shed 5 bases and J 6 bases; nucleotides not matched to a gene: 7. Germline CDR1 and CDR2: MNHEY and SMNVEV (reference sequence). In nucleotides, the CDR3 is TGTGCCAGCAGTCTCGGACTAGCGGTCCTCAATGAGCAGTTCTTC. This sequence encodes CASSLGLAVLNEQFF.

V gene TRBV6-5 combines with J gene TRBJ1-2; 7 bases are shared with TRBD1. J was trimmed by 7 bases and V by 5 bases; bases with no gene match: 4. The CDR3 sequence is 12 residues long. CDR1 and CDR2 (germline): MNHEY, SVGAGI. CDR3 DNA: TGTGCCAGCAGTCCAAGGGGGCCTGGCTACACCTTC. Its translation: CASSPRGPGYTF.

J is TRBJ2-5 and V is TRBV2, with TRBD1 as a possible D gene (5 bases). This CDR3 is built from 11 residues. Germline V CDR1 and CDR2: SNHLY, FYNNEI. The V end lost 6 bases, the J end lost 3 bases, and 5 bases lay between the germline ends. CDR3 in amino acids: CASRGEETQYF. CDR3 coding DNA: TGTGCCAGCAGAGGGGAAGAGACCCAGTACTTC.

The chain is built from TRBV7-2 and TRBJ2-1, with 10 bases identical to TRBD2. V gave up 0 bases and J gave up 4 bases; unmatched junction bases: 3. Germline V gene sequence: CDR1 SGHTA, CDR2 FQGNSA. This CDR3 region has 16 residues. Here the CDR3 reads CASSLAEAGGYNEQFF. In DNA form, the CDR3 reads TGTGCCAGCAGCTTAGCAGAAGCGGGGGGGTACAATGAGCAGTTCTTC.

The chain carries TRBV6-5 and TRBJ1-5; D might be TRBD1 (6 bases). V gave up 2 bases and J gave up 11 bases, with 22 bases separating them. Germline-derived CDR1 and CDR2 are MNHEY and SVGAGI. The CDR3 is 16 residues long. CDR3 region: CASSYTLGGLLLSQHF. CDR3 DNA: TGTGCCAGCAGTTACACCCTCGGGGGGCTCCTTCTGTCCCAGCATTTT.

The chain is built from TRBV11-3 and TRBJ2-2, with D possibly being TRBD1 (5 bases). The CDR3 covers 15 residues. Germline assignment: CDR1 SGHNT and CDR2 YENEEA. Trimming removed 3 bases at V and 2 bases at J, with 10 bases between. CDR3 bases: TGTGCCAGCAGCTTTAGGGGTACCAACACCGGGGAGCTGTTTTTT. It translates to CASSFRGTNTGELFF.

The chain has TRBV5-5 and TRBJ1-3; D is unresolved. The length of the CDR3 is 12 residues. V lost 2 bases to trimming and J lost 4 bases, with 4 bases between them. The V gene's germline CDR1 is SGHKS and CDR2 YYEKEE (reference sequence). The CDR3 protein is CASSFKGNTIYF. The CDR3 nucleotides are TGTGCCAGCAGCTTCAAAGGAAACACCATATATTTT.

This clone appeared once. CDR3 in DNA: TGTGCCACCGGTGCTAGTGTCGAAGGGGCGGATACGCAGTATTTT. This codes for CATGASVEGADTQYF. This rearrangement joins TRBV15 to TRBJ2-3, with D perhaps matching TRBD1 (5 bases). The V and J ends lost 8 bases and 6 bases respectively, with 21 bases between them. This CDR3 is built from 15 residues. The germline CDR1 and CDR2 sequences are LNHNV and YYDKDF (reference sequence).

The chain employs TRBV5-4 and TRBJ1-2; TRBD1 agrees at 9 bases. The germline CDR1 and CDR2 sequences are SGHNT and YYREEE (reference sequence). After removal of 6 bases from V and 8 bases from J, the junction contained 11 bases not matched to a gene. The CDR3 spans 14 residues. CDR3: CASTRGGQGYGYTF. The CDR3 coding sequence is TGTGCCAGCACCCGTGGAGGACAGGGGTACGGCTACACCTTC. Supplemented by reference TRBV5-4 and TRBJ1-2, the full variable domain reads ETGVTQSPTHLIKTRGQQVTLRCSSQSGHNTVSWYQQALGQGPQFIFQYYREEENGRGNFPPRFSGLQFPNYSSELNVNALELDDSALYLCASTRGGQGYGYTFGSGTRLTVV.

This CDR3 reads CASSPRQTNTEAFF. The CDR3 DNA sequence: TGTGCCAGCAGCCCTCGACAGACGAACACTGAAGCTTTCTTT. J is TRBJ1-1 and V is TRBV9; D is perhaps TRBD1 (5 bases). Germline CDR1 reads SGDLS; CDR2 reads YYNGEE. Trimming stripped 4 bases from V and 1 base from J, with 11 bases between. This CDR3 has 14 residues.

This clone was counted a few times. The chain combines TRBV19 with TRBJ1-2; TRBD1 might be the D (6 bases). Germline V gene lookup returns CDR1 LNHDA and CDR2 SQIVND (reference sequence). Trimming cost V 4 bases and J 8 bases, with 14 bases left between them. The CDR3 extends over 13 amino acids. As DNA, the CDR3 is TGTGCCAGTAGTAGAACAGGGTTTACAGGCTACACCTTC. This translates into CASSRTGFTGYTF.

This clone was recorded only once. The rearrangement joins TRBV7-2 to TRBJ1-1; TRBD1 is a possible D gene (6 bases). The CDR3 is made up of 14 amino acids. Trimming removed 5 bases from V and 2 bases from J, with 12 bases in between. CDR1 is SGHTA and CDR2 is FQGNSA in the germline V gene. CDR3 nucleotides: TGTGCCAGCAGCCGCGACAGGAGAAACACTGAAGCTTTCTTT. It yields the protein CASSRDRRNTEAFF.

This chain connects TRBV6-1 to TRBJ2-2; a weak D match, TRBD1 (6 bases). This CDR3 region has 14 residues. Germline lookup yields CDR1 MNHNS and CDR2 SASEGT. V was cut by 8 bases and J by 7 bases, with 17 bases left in between. The CDR3 DNA follows: TGTGCCAGCGCCCCAGGGGTCCTAGGCGGGGAGCTGTTTTTT. Translating it yields CASAPGVLGGELFF.

V usage is TRBV19 and J usage is TRBJ1-5; the match to TRBD1 covers 7 bases. The CDR3 consists of 16 residues. After removal of 0 bases from V and 3 bases from J, the junction contained 5 bases not matched to a gene. CDR1 LNHDA and CDR2 SQIVND come from the germline V gene (reference sequence). The CDR3 nucleotides read TGTGCCAGTAGTATAGAAACGACAGGGCTCAATCAGCCCCAGCATTTT. It encodes CASSIETTGLNQPQHF.